The source of this T cell receptor beta chain is a study of T cell repertoires in cytomegalovirus infection (dated by TCRdb to the late 2010s). In terms of the full investigation: Peptide stimulations targeted recently identified HLA-C-restricted CMV epitopes, whose presentation resists viral immunomodulation, together with well-studied HLA-B-restricted epitopes. Because public TCR beta signatures pointed to carriage of CMV infection together with the matching HLA type, the HLA type of each donor mattered for the analysis.

This clonotype was counted at least ten times. This clone's antigen is unknown. It has no much larger one-base neighbor in the sample; base qualities were not kept. The study at large found these results: In the ex vivo response, HLA-C-restricted CMV-specific TCR beta clonotypes were dominant, and in two of eight donors the single most frequent clonotype came from this HLA-C-restricted group. In both this cohort and an independent roughly 350-donor cohort, the cumulative frequency of public TCR beta family members distinguished carriers of CMV infection plus the relevant HLA type.

The sequencing machine was an Illumina HiSeq 1500. TCRdb itself trimmed the public reads at Q25 with fastp, ran MiXCR and retained productive beta chains. Entries that share a CDR3 protein sequence are merged under the most common genes and DNA. The sample data list 700,000 to 850,000 distinct CDR3 sequences, and approximately 32% of these were observed just once. The ten largest clonotypes hold around 12% of the sample. Sample treatment or condition, as interpreted from the label and publication: in vitro stimulation with specific CMV peptide epitopes to enrich CMV-specific T cells. The cysteine opens and the phenylalanine closes a CDR3 of 12 amino acids. Just CDR3 DNA is preserved here, 36 bases in frame from base 1. The trim is 3 bases for V and 7 bases for J, with a gap of 6 bases between the germline ends. Taken from the germline V gene (reference sequence), the CDR1 and CDR2 loops are SEHNR and FQNEAQ.

This TCR derives from a human donor in good health (CMV status not recorded). Some clones in this sample may be carry-over from other donors' samples. The chain employs TRBV7-9 and TRBJ2-2; the D region possibly corresponds to TRBD2 (5 bases align). Sequencing was performed on cultured CD8+ T cells from PBMCs, taken from culture after CMV antigen stimulation. The CDR3 reads CASSFGIGELFF. The DNA sequence is as follows: TGTGCCAGCAGCTTCGGGATCGGGGAGCTGTTTTTT.